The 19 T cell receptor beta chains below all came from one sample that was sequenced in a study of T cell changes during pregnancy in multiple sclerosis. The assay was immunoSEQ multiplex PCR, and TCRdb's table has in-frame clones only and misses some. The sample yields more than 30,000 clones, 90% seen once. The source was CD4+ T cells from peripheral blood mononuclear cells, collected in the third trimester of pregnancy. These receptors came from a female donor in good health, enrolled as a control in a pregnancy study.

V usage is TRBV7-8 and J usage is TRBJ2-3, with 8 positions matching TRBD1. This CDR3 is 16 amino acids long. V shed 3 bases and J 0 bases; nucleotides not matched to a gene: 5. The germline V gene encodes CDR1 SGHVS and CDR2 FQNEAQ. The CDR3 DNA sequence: TGTGCCAGCAGCTTTAACAGGGGGACTAGCACAGATACGCAGTATTTT. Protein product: CASSFNRGTSTDTQYF.

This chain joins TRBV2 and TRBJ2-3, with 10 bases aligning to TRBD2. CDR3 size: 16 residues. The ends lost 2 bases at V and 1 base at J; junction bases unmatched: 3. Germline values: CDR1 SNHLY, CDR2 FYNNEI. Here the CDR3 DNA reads TGTGCCAGCAGTGAAAGCCTAGCGGGAGGCACAGATACGCAGTATTTT. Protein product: CASSESLAGGTDTQYF.

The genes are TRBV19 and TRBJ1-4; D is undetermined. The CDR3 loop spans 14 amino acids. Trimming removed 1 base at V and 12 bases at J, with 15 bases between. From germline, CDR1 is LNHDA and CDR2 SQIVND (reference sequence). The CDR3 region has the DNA TGTGCCAGTAGTATAGGGCGGCCCCCCGGGGAACTGTTTTTT. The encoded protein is CASSIGRPPGELFF.

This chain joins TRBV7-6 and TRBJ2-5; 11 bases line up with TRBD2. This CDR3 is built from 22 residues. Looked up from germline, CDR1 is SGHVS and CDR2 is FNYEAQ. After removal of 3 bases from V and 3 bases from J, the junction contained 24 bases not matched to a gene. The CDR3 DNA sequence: TGTGCCAGCAGCTTGCGGCAGGGGACGGGACTAGCGGAGGTTGTCCCCAAAGAGACCCAGTACTTC. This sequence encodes CASSLRQGTGLAEVVPKETQYF.

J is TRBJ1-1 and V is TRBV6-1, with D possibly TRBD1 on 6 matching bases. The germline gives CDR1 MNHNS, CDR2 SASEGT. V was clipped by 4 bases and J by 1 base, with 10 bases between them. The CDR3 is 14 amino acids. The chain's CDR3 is CASSVQGTNTEAFF. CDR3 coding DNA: TGTGCCAGCAGTGTCCAGGGGACGAACACTGAAGCTTTCTTT.

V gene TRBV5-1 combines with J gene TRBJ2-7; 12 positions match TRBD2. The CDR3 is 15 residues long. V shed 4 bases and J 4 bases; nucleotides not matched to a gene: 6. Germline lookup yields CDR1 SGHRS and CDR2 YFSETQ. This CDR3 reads CASSHSGTSGYEQYF. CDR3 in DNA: TGCGCCAGCAGCCACTCCGGGACTAGCGGGTACGAGCAGTACTTC.

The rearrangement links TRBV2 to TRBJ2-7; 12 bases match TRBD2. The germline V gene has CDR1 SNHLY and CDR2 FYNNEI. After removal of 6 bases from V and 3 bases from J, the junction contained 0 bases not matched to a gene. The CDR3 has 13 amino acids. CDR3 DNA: TGTGCCAGCAGACTAGCGGGAGGCTACGAGCAGTACTTC. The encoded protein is CASRLAGGYEQYF. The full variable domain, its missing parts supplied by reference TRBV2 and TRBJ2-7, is EPEVTQTPSHQVTQMGQEVILRCVPISNHLYFYWYRQILGQKVEFLVSFYNNEISEKSEIFDDQFSVERPDGSNFTLKIRSTKLEDSAMYFCASRLAGGYEQYFGPGTRLTVT.

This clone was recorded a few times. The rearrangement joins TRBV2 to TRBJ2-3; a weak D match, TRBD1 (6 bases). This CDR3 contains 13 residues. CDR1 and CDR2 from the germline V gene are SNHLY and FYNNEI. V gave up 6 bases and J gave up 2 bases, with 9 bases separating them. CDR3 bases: TGTGCCAGCAGCCGGGACAACACAGATACGCAGTATTTT. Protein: CASSRDNTDTQYF.

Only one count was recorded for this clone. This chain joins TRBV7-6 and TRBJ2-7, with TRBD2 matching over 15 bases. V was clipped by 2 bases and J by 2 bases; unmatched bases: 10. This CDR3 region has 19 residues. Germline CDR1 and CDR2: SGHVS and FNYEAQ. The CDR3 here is CASSLIEGLAGGPAYEQYF. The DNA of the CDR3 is TGTGCCAGCAGCTTAATTGAGGGACTAGCGGGAGGCCCCGCCTACGAGCAGTACTTC.

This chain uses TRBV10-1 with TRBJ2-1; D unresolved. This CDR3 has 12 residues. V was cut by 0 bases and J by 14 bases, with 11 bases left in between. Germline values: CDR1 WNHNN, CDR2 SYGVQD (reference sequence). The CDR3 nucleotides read TGCGCCAGCAGTGAGTCGAAAACAGCAAAGTTCTTC. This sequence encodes CASSESKTAKFF.

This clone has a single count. The chain's CDR3 is CASSERFSQETQYF. CDR3 DNA sequence: TGTGCCAGCAGTGAAAGATTTAGCCAAGAGACCCAGTACTTC. This chain connects TRBV6-1 to TRBJ2-5; D is unresolved. Trimming removed 2 bases at V and 1 base at J, with 8 bases between. The CDR3 runs to 14 residues. Germline CDR1 reads MNHNS; CDR2 reads SASEGT.

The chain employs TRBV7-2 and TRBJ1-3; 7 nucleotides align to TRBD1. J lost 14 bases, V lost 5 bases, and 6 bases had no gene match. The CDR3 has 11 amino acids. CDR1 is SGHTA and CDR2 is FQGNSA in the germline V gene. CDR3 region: CASSLTTGLYF. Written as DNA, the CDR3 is TGTGCCAGCAGCCTAACGACAGGGCTATATTTT.

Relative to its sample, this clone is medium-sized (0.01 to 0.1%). Here the CDR3 reads CASSKDRGNQPQHF. The CDR3 region has the DNA TGTGCCAGTAGTAAGGACAGGGGCAATCAGCCCCAGCATTTT. The V gene is TRBV19, the J gene TRBJ1-5; 8 positions match TRBD1. The CDR3 covers 14 residues. Germline loops: CDR1 LNHDA, CDR2 SQIVND (reference sequence). V lost 4 bases, J lost 2 bases, and 1 base stayed unmatched.

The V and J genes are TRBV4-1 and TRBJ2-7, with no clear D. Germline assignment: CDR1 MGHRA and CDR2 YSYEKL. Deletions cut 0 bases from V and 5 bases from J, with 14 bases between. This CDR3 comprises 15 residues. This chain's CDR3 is CASSQESGPTHEQYF. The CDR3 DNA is TGCGCCAGCAGCCAAGAATCTGGCCCAACCCACGAGCAGTACTTC.

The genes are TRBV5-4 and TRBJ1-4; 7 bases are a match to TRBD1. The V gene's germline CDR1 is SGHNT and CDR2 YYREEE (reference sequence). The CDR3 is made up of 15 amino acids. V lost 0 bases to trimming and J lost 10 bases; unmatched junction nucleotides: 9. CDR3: CASSLGTGDGVKLFF. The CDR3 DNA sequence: TGTGCCAGCAGCTTGGGTACAGGGGACGGAGTAAAACTGTTTTTT.

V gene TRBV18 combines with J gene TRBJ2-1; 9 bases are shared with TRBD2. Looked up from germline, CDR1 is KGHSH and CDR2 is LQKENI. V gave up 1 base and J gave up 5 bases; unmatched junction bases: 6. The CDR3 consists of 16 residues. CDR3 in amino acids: CASSPQVKRGDNEQFF. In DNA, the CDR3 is TGTGCCAGCTCACCACAGGTAAAGCGGGGGGACAATGAGCAGTTCTTC.

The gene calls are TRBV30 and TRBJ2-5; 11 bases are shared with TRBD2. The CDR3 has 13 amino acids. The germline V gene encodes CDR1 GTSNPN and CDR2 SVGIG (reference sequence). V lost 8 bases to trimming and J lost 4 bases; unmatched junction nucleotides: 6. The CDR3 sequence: CALTSGSGETQYF. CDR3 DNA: TGTGCCCTTACTAGCGGGAGTGGAGAGACCCAGTACTTC.

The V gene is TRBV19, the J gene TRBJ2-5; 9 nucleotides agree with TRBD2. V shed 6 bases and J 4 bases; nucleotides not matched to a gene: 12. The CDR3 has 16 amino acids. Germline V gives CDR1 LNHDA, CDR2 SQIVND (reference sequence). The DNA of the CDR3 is TGTGCCAGTAGGAGCCCGGGGCTAGCGGGGTCAGAGACCCAGTACTTC. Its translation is CASRSPGLAGSETQYF.

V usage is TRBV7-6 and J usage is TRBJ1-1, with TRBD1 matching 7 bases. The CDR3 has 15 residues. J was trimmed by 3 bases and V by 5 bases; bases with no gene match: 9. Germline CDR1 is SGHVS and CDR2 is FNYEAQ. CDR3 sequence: CASSPRQGEDTEAFF. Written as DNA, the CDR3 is TGTGCCAGCAGCCCCCGACAGGGAGAGGACACTGAAGCTTTCTTT.